This T cell receptor beta chain was identified in a study of blood T cell repertoires in COVID-19. Study details: There were acute and convalescent COVID-19 samples, and they came from the United States, Italy and Spain. Sample material is recorded as cDNA or gDNA derived from T cells, B-cell-depleted T cells, or PBMCs.

This CDR3 is 14 amino acids long. V was cut by 1 base and J by 7 bases, with 11 bases left in between. Germline values: CDR1 MNHNS, CDR2 SASEGT. Under the authors' procedure: From reference gene primer amplification, estimates of nucleated cell counts were derived. TCRdb's table, derived via immunoSEQ multiplex PCR, lists solely in-frame clones and lacks some. The V and J calls and clone size were taken over from that table, and D and trimming were inferred from the DNA. The sample lists tens of thousands of clones, around 80% occurring once. This clonotype was obtained from a woman of 80 years or more with acute or convalescent COVID-19. The J gene is TRBJ2-1, the V gene TRBV6-1, with a tentative D call TRBD1 (6 bases). Sequencing used peripheral blood. CDR3: CASSEGTAGNEQFF. The CDR3 DNA reads as TGTGCCAGCAGTGAAGGGACAGCAGGAAATGAGCAGTTCTTC.